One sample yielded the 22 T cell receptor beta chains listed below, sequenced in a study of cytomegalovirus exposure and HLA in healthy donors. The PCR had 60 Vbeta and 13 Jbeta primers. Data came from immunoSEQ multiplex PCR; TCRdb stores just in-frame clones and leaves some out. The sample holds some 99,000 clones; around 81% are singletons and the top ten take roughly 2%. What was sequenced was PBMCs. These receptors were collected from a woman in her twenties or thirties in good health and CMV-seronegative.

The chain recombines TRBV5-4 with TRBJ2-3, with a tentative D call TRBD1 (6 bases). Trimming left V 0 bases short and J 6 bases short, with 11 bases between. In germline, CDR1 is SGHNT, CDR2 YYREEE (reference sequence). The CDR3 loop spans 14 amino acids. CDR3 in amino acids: CASSLVQGTDTQYF. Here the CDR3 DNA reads TGTGCCAGCAGCTTGGTACAGGGAACGGATACGCAGTATTTT.

CDR3 in DNA: TGTGCCAGCAGTGAATCAGGGACAGGGGGCTACGAGCAGTACTTC. It specifies CASSESGTGGYEQYF. V is TRBV25-1 and J is TRBJ2-7, with TRBD1 identical over 11 bases. V gave up 1 base and J gave up 3 bases; unmatched junction bases: 2. The CDR3 covers 15 residues. CDR1 and CDR2 (germline): MGHDK, SYGVNS.

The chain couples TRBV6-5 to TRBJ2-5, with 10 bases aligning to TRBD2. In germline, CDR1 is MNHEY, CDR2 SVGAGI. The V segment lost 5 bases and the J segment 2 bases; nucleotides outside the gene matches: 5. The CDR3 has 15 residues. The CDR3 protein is CASSTPTSGQETQYF. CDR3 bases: TGTGCCAGCAGTACCCCGACTAGCGGGCAAGAGACCCAGTACTTC.

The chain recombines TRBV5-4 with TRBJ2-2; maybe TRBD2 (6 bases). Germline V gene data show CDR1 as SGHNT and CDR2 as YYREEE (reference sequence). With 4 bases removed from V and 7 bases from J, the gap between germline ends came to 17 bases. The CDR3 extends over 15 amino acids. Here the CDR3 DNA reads TGTGCCAGCAGCCGCCAGGAGGGGTGGAGCGGGGAGCTGTTTTTT. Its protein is CASSRQEGWSGELFF. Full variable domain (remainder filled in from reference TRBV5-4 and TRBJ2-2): ETGVTQSPTHLIKTRGQQVTLRCSSQSGHNTVSWYQQALGQGPQFIFQYYREEENGRGNFPPRFSGLQFPNYSSELNVNALELDDSALYLCASSRQEGWSGELFFGEGSRLTVL.

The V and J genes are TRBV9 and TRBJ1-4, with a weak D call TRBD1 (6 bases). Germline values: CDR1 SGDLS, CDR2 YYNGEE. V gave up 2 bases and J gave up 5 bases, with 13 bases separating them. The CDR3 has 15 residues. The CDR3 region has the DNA TGTGCCAGCAGCGTCCGGGGACAAACAAATGAAAAACTGTTTTTT. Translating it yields CASSVRGQTNEKLFF.

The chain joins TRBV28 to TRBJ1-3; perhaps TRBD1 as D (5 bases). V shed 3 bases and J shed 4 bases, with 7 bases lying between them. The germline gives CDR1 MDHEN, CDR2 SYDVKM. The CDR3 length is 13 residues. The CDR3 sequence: CASSLGGGNTIYF. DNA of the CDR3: TGTGCCAGCAGTTTGGGGGGGGGAAACACCATATATTTT.

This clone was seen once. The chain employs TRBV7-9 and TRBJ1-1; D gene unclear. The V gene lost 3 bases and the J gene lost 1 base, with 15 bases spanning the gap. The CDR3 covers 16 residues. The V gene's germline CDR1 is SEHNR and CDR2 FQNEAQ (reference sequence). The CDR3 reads CASSFIAGKRNTEAFF. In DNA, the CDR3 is TGTGCCAGCAGCTTCATCGCGGGGAAGAGGAACACTGAAGCTTTCTTT.

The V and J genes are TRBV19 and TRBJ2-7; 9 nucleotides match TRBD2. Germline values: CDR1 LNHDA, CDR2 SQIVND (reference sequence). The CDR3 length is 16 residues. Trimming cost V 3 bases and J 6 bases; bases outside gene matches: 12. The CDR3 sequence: CASSIGGGRASSEQYF. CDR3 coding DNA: TGTGCCAGTAGTATCGGAGGCGGGAGGGCCTCCAGCGAGCAGTACTTC.

CDR3 protein: CASSQVGDNQPQHF. The CDR3 DNA follows: TGCGCCAGCAGCCAAGTCGGTGACAATCAGCCCCAGCATTTT. The chain is built from TRBV4-1 and TRBJ1-5; unclear D gene. CDR3 length: 14 residues. The V end lost 1 base, the J end lost 3 bases, and 7 bases lay between the germline ends. The germline gives CDR1 MGHRA, CDR2 YSYEKL.

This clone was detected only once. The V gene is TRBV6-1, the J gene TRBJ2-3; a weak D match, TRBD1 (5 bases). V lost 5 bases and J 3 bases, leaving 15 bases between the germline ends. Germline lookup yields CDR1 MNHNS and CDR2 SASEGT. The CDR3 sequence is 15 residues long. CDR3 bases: TGTGCCAGCAGTCGCATCCCAAGGGGAACAGATACGCAGTATTTT. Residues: CASSRIPRGTDTQYF.

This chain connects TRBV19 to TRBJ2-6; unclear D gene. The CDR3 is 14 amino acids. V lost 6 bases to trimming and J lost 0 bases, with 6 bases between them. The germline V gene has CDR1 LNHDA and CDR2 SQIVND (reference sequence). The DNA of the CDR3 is TGTGCCAGTAGAGAGAGCTCTGGGGCCAACGTCCTGACTTTC. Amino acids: CASRESSGANVLTF.

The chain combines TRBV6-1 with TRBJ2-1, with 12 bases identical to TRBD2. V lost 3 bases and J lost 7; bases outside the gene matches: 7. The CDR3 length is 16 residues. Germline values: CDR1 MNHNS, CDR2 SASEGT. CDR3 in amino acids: CASSDFLAGGQNEQFF. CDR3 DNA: TGTGCCAGCAGTGATTTTCTAGCGGGAGGGCAGAATGAGCAGTTCTTC.

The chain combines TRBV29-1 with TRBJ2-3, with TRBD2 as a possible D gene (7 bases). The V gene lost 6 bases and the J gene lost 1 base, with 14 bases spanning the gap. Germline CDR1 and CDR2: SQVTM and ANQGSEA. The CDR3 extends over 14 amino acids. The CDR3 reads CSVGGPGGTDTQYF. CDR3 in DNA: TGCAGCGTCGGGGGGCCTGGTGGCACAGATACGCAGTATTTT.

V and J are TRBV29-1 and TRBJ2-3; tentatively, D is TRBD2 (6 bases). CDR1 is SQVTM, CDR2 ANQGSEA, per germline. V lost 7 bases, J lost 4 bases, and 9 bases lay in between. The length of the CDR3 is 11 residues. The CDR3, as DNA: TGCAGCGCCAGCGGGCCAGATACGCAGTATTTT. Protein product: CSASGPDTQYF.

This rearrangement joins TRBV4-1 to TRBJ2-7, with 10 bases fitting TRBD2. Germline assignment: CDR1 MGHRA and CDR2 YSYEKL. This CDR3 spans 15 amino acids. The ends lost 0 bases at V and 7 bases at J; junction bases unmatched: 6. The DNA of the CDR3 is TGCGCCAGCAGCCAAGAGCTAGCGGGAGTGAGGGAGCAGTACTTC. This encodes CASSQELAGVREQYF.

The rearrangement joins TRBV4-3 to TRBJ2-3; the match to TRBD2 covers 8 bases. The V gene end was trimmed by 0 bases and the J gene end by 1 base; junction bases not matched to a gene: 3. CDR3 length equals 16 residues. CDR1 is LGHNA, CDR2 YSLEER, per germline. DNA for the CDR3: TGCGCCAGCAGCCAAGAAGCGGGAGAGGGCACAGATACGCAGTATTTT. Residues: CASSQEAGEGTDTQYF.

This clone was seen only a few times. CDR3 bases: TGTGCCAGCTCGGGACAGGCGGGAGCGGAGACCCAGTACTTC. Protein sequence: CASSGQAGAETQYF. The V gene is TRBV28, the J gene TRBJ2-5; D might be TRBD1 (8 bases). The ends were cut back, 8 bases at V and 5 bases at J, with 18 bases in the middle. Germline CDR1 is MDHEN and CDR2 is SYDVKM. The CDR3 runs 14 residues.

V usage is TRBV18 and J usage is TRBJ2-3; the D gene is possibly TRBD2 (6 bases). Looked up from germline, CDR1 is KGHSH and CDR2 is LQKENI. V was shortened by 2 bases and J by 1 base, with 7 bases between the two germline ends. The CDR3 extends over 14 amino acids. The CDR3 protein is CASSPSSGTDTQYF. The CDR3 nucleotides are TGTGCCAGCTCACCATCTAGCGGCACAGATACGCAGTATTTT.

The CDR3 nucleotides read TGTGCCAGCAGCGCCGGACTAGCGGCCTACAATGAGCAGTTCTTC. It is translated as CASSAGLAAYNEQFF. This rearrangement joins TRBV9 to TRBJ2-1, with TRBD2 matching 10 bases. CDR1 and CDR2 (germline): SGDLS, YYNGEE. V gave up 3 bases and J gave up 2 bases; unmatched junction bases: 2. The CDR3 is 15 amino acids.

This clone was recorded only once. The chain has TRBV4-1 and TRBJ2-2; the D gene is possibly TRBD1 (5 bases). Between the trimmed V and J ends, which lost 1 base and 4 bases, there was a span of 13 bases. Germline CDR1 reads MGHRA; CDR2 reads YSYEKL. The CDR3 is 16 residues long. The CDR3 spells CASSQGRARGTGELFF. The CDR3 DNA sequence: TGCGCCAGCAGCCAAGGCCGGGCTAGGGGCACCGGGGAGCTGTTTTTT.

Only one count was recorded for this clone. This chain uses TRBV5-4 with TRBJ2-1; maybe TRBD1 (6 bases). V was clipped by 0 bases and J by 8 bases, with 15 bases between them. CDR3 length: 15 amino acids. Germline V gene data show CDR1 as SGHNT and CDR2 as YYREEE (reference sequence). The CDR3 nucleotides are TGTGCCAGCAGCTTGGGGCCCGGGGCAGGGGATGAGCAGTTCTTC. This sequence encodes CASSLGPGAGDEQFF.

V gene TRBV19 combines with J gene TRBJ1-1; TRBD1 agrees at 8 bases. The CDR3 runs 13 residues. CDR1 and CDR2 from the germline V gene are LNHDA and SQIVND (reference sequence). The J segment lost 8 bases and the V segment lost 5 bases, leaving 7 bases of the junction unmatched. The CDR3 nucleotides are TGTGCCAGTAGTTCGGCCAGGGGGCAGGAAGCTTTCTTT. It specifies CASSSARGQEAFF. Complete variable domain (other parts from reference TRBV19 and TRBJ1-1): DGGITQSPKYLFRKEGQNVTLSCEQNLNHDAMYWYRQDPGQGLRLIYYSQIVNDFQKGDIAEGYSVSREKKESFPLTVTSAQKNPTAFYLCASSSARGQEAFFGQGTRLTVV.